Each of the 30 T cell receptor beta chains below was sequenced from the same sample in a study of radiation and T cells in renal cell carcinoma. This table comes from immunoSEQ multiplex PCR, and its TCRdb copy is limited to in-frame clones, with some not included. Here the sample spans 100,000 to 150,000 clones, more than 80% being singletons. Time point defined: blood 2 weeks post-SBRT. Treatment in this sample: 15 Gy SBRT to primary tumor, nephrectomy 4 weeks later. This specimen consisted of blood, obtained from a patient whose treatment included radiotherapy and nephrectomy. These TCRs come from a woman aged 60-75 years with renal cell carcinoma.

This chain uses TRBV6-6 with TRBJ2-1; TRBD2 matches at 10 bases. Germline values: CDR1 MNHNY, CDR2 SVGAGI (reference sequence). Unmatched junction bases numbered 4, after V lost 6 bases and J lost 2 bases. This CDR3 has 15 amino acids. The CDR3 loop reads CASSKLAGTYNEQFF. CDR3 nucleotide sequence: TGTGCCAGCAGCAAACTAGCGGGGACCTACAATGAGCAGTTCTTC.

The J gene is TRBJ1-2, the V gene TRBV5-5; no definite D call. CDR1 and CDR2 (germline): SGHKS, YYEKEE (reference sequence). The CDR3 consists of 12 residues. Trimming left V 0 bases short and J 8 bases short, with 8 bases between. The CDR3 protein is CASSLDVAGYTF. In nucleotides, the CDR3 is TGTGCCAGCAGCTTGGATGTTGCAGGCTACACCTTC.

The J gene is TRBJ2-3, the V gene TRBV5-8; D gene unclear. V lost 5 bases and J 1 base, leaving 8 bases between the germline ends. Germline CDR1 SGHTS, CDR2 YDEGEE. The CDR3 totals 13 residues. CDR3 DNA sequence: TGTGCCAGCAGGGCACGAGGCACAGATACGCAGTATTTT. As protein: CASRARGTDTQYF.

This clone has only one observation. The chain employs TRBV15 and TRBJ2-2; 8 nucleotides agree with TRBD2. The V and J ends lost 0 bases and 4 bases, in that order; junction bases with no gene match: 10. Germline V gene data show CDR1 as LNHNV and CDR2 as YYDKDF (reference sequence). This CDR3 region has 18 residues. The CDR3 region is CATSRDPYGGAGTGELFF. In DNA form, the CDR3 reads TGTGCCACCAGCAGAGATCCCTACGGGGGGGCGGGCACCGGGGAGCTGTTTTTT.

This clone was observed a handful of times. CDR3 amino acids: CASRDPSGSHNEQFF. CDR3 nucleotides: TGTGCCAGCAGGGACCCTAGCGGGAGTCACAATGAGCAGTTCTTC. The gene calls are TRBV2 and TRBJ2-1; 10 nucleotides agree with TRBD2. V gave up 6 bases and J gave up 5 bases; unmatched junction bases: 7. CDR3 size: 15 residues. The V gene's germline CDR1 is SNHLY and CDR2 FYNNEI.

This chain's CDR3 is CASRGSNQPQHF. In nucleotides, the CDR3 is TGTGCCAGTAGAGGGAGCAATCAGCCCCAGCATTTT. The chain links TRBV19 to TRBJ1-5; no reliable D call. Trimming took off 6 bases at V and 1 base at J, with 4 bases between the two ends. The CDR3 has 12 amino acids. Germline V gene data show CDR1 as LNHDA and CDR2 as SQIVND (reference sequence).

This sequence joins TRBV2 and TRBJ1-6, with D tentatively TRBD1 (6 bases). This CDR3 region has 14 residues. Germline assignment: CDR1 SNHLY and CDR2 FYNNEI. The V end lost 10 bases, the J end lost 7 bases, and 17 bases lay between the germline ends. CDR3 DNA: TGTGCCATCCAACAGGGCCTTGGGAATTCACCCCTCCACTTT. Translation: CAIQQGLGNSPLHF.

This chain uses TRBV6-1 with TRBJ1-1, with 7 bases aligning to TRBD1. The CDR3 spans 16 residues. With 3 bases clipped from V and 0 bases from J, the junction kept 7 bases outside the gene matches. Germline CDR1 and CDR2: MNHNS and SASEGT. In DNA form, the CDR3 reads TGTGCCAGCAGTGATAGACAGGGTTCGGTGAACACTGAAGCTTTCTTT. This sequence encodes CASSDRQGSVNTEAFF.

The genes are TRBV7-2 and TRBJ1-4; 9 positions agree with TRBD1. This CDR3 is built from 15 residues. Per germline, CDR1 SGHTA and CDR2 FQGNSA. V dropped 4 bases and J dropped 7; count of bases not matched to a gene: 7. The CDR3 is CASSSSGTGSEKLFF. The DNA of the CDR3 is TGTGCCAGCAGCTCGTCCGGGACAGGGTCTGAAAAACTGTTTTTT.

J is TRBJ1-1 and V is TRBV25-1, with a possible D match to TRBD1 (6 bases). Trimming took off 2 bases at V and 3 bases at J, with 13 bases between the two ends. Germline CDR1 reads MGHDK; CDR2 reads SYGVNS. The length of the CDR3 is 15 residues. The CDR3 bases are TGTGCCAGCAGTGAAGAGGGGGGCAGGGACACTGAAGCTTTCTTT. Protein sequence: CASSEEGGRDTEAFF.

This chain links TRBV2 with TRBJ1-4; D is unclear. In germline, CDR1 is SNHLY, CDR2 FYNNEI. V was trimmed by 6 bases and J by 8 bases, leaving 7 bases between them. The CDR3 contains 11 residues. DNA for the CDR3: TGTGCCAGCAGGGTCTCGGAAAAACTGTTTTTT. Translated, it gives CASRVSEKLFF.

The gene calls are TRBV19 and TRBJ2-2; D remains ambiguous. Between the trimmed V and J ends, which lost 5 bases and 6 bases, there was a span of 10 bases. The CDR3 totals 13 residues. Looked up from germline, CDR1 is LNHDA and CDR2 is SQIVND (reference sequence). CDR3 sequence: CASSAAPAGELFF. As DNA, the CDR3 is TGTGCCAGTAGTGCCGCTCCGGCCGGGGAGCTGTTTTTT.

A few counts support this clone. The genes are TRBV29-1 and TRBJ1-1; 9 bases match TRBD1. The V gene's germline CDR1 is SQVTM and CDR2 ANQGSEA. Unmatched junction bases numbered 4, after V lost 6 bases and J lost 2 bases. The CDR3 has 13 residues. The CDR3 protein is CSVKTGGNTEAFF. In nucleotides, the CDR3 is TGCAGCGTGAAGACAGGGGGTAACACTGAAGCTTTCTTT.

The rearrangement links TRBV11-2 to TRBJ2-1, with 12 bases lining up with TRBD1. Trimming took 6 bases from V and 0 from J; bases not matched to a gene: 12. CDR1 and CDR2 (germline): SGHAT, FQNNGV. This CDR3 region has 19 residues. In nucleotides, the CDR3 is TGTGCCAGCAGACCCGGGACAGGGGGCCTCACGGCCTCCTACAATGAGCAGTTCTTC. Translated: CASRPGTGGLTASYNEQFF.

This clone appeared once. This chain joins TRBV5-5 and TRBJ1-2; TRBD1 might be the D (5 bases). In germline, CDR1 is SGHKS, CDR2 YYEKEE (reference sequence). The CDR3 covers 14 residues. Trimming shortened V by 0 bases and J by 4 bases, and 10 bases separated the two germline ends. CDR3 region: CASSLGQGGYGYTF. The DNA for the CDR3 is TGTGCCAGCAGCTTGGGGCAGGGTGGCTATGGCTACACCTTC.

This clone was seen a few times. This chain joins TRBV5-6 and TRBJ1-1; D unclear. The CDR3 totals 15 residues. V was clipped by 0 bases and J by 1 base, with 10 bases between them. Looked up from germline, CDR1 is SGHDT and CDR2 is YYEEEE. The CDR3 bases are TGTGCCAGCAGCTTGGTCCCGGTCTCGAACACTGAAGCTTTCTTT. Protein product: CASSLVPVSNTEAFF.

The CDR3 DNA sequence: TGTGCCAGCAGAGAACAGGGCGTTCAGCCCCAGCATTTT. Amino acids: CASREQGVQPQHF. This sequence joins TRBV6-5 and TRBJ1-5, with a possible D match to TRBD1 (6 bases). In germline, CDR1 is MNHEY, CDR2 SVGAGI. The CDR3 covers 13 residues. The ends were cut back, 6 bases at V and 6 bases at J, with 12 bases in the middle.

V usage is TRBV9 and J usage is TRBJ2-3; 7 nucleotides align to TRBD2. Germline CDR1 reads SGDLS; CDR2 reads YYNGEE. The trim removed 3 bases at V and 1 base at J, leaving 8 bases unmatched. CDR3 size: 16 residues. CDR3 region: CASSALAEEGTDTQYF. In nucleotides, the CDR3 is TGTGCCAGCAGCGCCCTAGCGGAAGAAGGCACAGATACGCAGTATTTT.

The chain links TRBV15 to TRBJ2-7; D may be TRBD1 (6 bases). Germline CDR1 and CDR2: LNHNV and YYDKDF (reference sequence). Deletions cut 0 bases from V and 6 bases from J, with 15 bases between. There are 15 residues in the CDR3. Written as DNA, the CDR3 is TGTGCCACCAGCAGAGATTATAGGGGGTCAGGCGAGCAGTACTTC. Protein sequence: CATSRDYRGSGEQYF.

The CDR3 sequence is CASSVGGDYPGEQFF. DNA for the CDR3: TGTGCCAGCAGCGTGGGAGGGGACTACCCCGGGGAGCAGTTCTTC. The gene calls are TRBV9 and TRBJ2-1; 7 nucleotides agree with TRBD2. The V and J ends lost 2 bases and 10 bases, in that order; junction bases with no gene match: 12. CDR1 is SGDLS and CDR2 is YYNGEE in the germline V gene. This CDR3 comprises 15 residues.

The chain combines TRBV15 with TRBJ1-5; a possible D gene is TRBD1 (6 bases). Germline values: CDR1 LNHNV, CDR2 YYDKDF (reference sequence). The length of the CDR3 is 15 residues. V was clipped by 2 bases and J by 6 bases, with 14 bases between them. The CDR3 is CATSRFRGGGQPQHF. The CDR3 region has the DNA TGTGCCACCAGCAGATTTCGGGGGGGCGGTCAGCCCCAGCATTTT.

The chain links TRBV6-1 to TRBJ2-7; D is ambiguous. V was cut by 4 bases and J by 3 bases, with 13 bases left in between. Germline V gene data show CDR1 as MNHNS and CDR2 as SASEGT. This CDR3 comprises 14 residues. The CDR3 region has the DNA TGTGCCAGCAGTGTGGACCCATTAAACTACGAGCAGTACTTC. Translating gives CASSVDPLNYEQYF.

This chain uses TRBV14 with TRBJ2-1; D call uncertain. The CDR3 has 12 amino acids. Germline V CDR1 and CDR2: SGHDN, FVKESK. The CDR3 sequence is CASSRVHNEQFF. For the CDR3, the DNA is TGTGCTTCCAGCCGGGTGCACAATGAGCAGTTCTTC.

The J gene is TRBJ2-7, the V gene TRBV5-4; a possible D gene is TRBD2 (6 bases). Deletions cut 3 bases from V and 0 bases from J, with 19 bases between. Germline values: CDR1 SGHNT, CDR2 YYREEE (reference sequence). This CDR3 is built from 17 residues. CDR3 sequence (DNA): TGTGCCAGCAGCTCACTCGGGGGAGGCGCCATCTCCTACGAGCAGTACTTC. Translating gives CASSSLGGGAISYEQYF. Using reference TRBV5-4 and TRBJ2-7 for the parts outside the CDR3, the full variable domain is ETGVTQSPTHLIKTRGQQVTLRCSSQSGHNTVSWYQQALGQGPQFIFQYYREEENGRGNFPPRFSGLQFPNYSSELNVNALELDDSALYLCASSSLGGGAISYEQYFGPGTRLTVT.

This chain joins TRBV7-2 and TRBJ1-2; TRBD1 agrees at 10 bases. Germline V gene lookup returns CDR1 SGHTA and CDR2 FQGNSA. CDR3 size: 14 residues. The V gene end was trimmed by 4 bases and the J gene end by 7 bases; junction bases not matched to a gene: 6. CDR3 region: CASSSIRTGGGYTF. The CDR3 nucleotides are TGTGCCAGCAGCTCTATCCGGACAGGGGGTGGCTACACCTTC.

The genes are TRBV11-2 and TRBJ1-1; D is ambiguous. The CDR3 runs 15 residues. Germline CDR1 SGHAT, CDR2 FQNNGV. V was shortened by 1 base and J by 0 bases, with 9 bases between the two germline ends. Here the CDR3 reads CASSLAEGLNTEAFF. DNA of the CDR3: TGTGCCAGCAGCTTAGCAGAGGGCCTGAACACTGAAGCTTTCTTT. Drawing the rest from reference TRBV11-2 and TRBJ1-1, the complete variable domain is EAGVAQSPRYKIIEKRQSVAFWCNPISGHATLYWYQQILGQGPKLLIQFQNNGVVDDSQLPKDRFSAERLKGVDSTLKIQPAKLEDSAVYLCASSLAEGLNTEAFFGQGTRLTVV.

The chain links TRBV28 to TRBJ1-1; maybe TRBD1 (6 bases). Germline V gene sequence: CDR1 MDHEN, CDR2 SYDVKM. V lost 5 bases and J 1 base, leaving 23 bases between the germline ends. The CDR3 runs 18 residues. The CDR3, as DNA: TGTGCCAGCAGTCTAGGAGCTCTGCGGACAGATACGAACACTGAAGCTTTCTTT. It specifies CASSLGALRTDTNTEAFF.

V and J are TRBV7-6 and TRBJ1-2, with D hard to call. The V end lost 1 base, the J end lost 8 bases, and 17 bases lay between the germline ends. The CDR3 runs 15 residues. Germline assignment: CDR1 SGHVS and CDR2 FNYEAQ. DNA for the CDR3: TGTGCCAGCAGCTTAGGAGTTAACGACTGGGGAGGCTACACCTTC. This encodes CASSLGVNDWGGYTF. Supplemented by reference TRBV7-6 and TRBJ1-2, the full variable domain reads GAGVSQSPRYKVTKRGQDVALRCDPISGHVSLYWYRQALGQGPEFLTYFNYEAQQDKSGLPNDRFSAERPEGSISTLTIQRTEQRDSAMYRCASSLGVNDWGGYTFGSGTRLTVV.

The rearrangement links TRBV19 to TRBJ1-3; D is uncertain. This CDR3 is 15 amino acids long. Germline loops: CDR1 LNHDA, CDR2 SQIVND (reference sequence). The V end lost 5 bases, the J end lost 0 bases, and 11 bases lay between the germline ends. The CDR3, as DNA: TGTGCCAGTAGTTTCTTGGGTGTCTCTGGAAACACCATATATTTT. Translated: CASSFLGVSGNTIYF.

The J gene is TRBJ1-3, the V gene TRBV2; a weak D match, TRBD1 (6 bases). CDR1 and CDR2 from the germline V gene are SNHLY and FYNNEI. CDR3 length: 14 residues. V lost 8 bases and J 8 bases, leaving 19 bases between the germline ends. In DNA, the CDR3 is TGTGCCAGCGCAAATGGCCGAGGGGGGTACACCATATATTTT. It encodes CASANGRGGYTIYF.